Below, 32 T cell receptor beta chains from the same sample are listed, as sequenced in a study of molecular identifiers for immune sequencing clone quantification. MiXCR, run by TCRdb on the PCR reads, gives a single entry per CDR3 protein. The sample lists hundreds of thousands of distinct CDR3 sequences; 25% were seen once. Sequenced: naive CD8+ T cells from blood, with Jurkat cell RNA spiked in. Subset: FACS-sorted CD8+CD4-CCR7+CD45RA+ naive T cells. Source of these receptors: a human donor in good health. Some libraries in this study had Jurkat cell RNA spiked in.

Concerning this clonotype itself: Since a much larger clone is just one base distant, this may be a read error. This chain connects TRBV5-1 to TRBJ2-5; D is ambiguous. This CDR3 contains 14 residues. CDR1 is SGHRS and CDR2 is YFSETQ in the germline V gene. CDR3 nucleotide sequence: TGCGCCAGCAGCTTGTTCGTAGGAAAAGAGACCAAGTACTTC. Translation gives CASSLFVGKETKYF.

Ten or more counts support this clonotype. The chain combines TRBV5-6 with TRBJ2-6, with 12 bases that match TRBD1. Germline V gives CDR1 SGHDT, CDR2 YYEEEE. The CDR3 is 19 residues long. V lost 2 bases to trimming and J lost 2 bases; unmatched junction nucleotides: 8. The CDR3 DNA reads TGTGCCAGCAGCTTAGTAGGAGGGACAGGGGGCCCTGGGGCCAACGTCCTGACTTTC. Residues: CASSLVGGTGGPGANVLTF.

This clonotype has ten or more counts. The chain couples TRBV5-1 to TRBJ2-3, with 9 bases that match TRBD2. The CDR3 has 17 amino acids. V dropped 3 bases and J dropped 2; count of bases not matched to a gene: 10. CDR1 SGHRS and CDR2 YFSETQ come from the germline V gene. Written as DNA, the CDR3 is TGCGCCAGCAGCTGGGATTTAGCGGGGGACTCCACAGATACGCAGTATTTT. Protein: CASSWDLAGDSTDTQYF.

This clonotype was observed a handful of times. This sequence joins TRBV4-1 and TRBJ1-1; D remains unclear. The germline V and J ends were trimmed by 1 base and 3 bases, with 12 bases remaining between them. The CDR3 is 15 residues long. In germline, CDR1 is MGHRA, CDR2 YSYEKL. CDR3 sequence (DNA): TGCGCCAGCAGCCAAGGGTGGCGGGGAGACACTGAAGCTTTCTTT. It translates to CASSQGWRGDTEAFF.

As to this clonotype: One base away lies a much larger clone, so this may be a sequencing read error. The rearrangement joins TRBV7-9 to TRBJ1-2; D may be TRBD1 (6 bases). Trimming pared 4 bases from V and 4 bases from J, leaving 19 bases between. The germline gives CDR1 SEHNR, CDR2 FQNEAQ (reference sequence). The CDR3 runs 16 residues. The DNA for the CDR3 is TGTGCCAGCAGCTCAACCGCACAGGGCCCGAGCTATGGCTACACCTTC. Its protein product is CASSSTAQGPSYGYTF.

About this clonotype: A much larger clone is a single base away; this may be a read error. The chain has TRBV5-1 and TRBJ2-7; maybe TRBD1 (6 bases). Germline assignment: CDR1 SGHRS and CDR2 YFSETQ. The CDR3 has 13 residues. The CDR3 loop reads CASSLLGAYEQHF. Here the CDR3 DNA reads TGCGCCAGCAGCTTGCTGGGGGCCTACGAGCAGCACTTC.

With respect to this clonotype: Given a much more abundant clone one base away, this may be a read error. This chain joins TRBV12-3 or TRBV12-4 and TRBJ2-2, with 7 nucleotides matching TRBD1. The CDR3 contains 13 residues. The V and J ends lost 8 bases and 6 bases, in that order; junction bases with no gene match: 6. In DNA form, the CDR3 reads TGTGCCAGCGGTTACAGGGGCTCCGGGGAGCTGTTTTTT. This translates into CASGYRGSGELFF.

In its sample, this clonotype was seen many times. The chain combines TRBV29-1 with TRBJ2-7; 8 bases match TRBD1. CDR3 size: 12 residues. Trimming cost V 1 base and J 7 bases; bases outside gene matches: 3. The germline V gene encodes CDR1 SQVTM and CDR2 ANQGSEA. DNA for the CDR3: TGCAGCGTTGAAGCTAACAGGGGGGAGCAGTACTTC. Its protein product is CSVEANRGEQYF.

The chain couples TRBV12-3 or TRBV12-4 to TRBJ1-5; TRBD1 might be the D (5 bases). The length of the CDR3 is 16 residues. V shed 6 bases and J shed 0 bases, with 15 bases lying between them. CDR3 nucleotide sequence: TGTGCCAGCAGCTCCGAGACAGAACATAGCAATCAGCCCCAGCATTTT. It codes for CASSSETEHSNQPQHF.

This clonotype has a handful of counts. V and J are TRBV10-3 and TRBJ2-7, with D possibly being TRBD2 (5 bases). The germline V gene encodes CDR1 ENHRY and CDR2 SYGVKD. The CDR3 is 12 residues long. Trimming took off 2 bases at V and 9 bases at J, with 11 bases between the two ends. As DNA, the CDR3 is TGTGCCATCAGTGAGGACGGGGTACGGCAGTACTTC. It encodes CAISEDGVRQYF.

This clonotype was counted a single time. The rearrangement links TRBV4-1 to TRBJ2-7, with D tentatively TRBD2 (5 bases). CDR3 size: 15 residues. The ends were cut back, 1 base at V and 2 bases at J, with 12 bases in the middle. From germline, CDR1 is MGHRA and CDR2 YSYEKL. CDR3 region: CASSQASGDPYEQYF. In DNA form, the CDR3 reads TGCGCCAGCAGCCAAGCCAGCGGTGACCCCTACGAGCAGTACTTC.

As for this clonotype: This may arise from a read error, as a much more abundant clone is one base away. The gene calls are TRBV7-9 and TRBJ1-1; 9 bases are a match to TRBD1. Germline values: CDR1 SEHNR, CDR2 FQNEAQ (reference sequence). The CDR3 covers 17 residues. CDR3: CASSGLGQGWPITEALF. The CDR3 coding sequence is TGTGCCAGCAGCGGGCTTGGACAGGGGTGGCCGATCACTGAAGCTTTGTTT.

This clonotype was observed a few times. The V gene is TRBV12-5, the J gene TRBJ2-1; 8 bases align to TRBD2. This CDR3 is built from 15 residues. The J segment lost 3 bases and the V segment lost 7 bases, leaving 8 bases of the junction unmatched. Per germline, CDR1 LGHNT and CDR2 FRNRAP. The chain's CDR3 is CASADGGVVYNEQFF. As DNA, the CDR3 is TGTGCTAGTGCCGACGGGGGGGTGGTCTACAATGAGCAGTTCTTC.

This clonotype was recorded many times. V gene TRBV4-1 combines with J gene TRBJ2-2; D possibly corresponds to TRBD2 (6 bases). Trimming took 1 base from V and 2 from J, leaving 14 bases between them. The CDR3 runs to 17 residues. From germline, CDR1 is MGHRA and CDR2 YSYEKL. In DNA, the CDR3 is TGCGCCAGCAGCCAAGGGGTGCGGGGAGTCAACACCGGGGAGCTGTTTTTT. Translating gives CASSQGVRGVNTGELFF.

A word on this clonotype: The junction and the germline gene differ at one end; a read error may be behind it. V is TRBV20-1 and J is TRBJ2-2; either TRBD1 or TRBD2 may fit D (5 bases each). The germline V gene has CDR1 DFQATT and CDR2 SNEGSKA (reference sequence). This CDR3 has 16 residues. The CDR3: CSARDPAGIEAGELLF. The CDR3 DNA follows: TGCAGTGCTAGAGATCCCGCAGGGATAGAGGCCGGGGAGCTGCTTTTT.

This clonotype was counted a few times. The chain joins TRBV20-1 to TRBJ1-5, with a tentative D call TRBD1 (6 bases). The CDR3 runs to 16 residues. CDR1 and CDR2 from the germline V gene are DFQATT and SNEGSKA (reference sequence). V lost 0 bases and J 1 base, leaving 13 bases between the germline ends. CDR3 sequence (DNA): TGCAGTGCTAGAGATCTATCCAGGGGAAGCAATCAGCCCCAGCATTTT. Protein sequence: CSARDLSRGSNQPQHF.

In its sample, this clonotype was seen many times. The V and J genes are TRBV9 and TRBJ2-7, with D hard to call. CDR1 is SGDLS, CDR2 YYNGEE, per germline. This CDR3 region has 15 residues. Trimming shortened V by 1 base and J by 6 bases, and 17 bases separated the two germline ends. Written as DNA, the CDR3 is TGTGCCAGCAGCGTAAGTGGGCAGGCCCCCTCCGAGCAGTACTTC. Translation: CASSVSGQAPSEQYF.

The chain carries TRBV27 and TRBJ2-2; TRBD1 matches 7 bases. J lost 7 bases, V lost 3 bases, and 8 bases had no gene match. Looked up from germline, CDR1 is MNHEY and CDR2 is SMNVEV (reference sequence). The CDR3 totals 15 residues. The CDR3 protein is CASSFSGQSDGELFF. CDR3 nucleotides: TGTGCCAGCAGTTTCTCGGGACAGTCGGACGGGGAGCTGTTTTTT.

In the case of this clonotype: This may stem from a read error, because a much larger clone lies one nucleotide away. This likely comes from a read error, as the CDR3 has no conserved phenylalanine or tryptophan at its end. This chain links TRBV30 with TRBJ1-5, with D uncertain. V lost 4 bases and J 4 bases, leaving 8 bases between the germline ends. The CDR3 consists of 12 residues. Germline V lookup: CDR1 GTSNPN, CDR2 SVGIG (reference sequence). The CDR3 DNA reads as TGTGCCTGGACCCACGGGAATCAGCCCCAGCATTCT. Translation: CAWTHGNQPQHS.

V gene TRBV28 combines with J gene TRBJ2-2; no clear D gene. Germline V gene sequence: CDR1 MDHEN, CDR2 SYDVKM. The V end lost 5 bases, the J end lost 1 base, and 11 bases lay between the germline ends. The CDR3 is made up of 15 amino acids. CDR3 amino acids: CASSVRGVNTGELFF. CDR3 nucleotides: TGTGCCAGCAGTGTCCGAGGAGTGAACACCGGGGAGCTGTTTTTT.

The CDR3 DNA sequence: TGTGCCAGCAGCTTAGGGACCGTGACGGCGATTTTCATTCAGTACTTC. This translates into CASSLGTVTAIFIQYF. This chain uses TRBV7-6 with TRBJ2-4; D remains unclear. Germline V gene data show CDR1 as SGHVS and CDR2 as FNYEAQ. This CDR3 is built from 16 residues. V was pared by 1 base and J by 9 bases, with 19 bases between.

The CDR3 sequence is CASSSSGKVGYEQYF. The CDR3 DNA reads as TGTGCCAGCAGTTCCTCAGGGAAGGTGGGCTACGAGCAGTACTTC. The chain links TRBV27 to TRBJ2-7; D is perhaps TRBD1 (5 bases). In germline, CDR1 is MNHEY, CDR2 SMNVEV (reference sequence). V lost 4 bases, J lost 3 bases, and 16 bases lay in between. The CDR3 length is 15 residues.

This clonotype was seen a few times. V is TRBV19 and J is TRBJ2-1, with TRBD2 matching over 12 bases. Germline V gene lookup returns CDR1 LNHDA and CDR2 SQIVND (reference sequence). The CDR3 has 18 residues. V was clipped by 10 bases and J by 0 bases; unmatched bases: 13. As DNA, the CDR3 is TGTGCCACCTCCGGGACTAGCGGGTTCTCTAGCTCCTACAATGAGCAGTTCTTC. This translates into CATSGTSGFSSSYNEQFF. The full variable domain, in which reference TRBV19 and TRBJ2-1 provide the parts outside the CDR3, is DGGITQSPKYLFRKEGQNVTLSCEQNLNHDAMYWYRQDPGQGLRLIYYSQIVNDFQKGDIAEGYSVSREKKESFPLTVTSAQKNPTAFYLCATSGTSGFSSSYNEQFFGPGTRLTVL.

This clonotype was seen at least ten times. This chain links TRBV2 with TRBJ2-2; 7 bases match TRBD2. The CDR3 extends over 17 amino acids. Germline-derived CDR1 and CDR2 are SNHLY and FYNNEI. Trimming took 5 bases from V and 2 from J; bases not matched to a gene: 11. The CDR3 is CASSRPGSGTNTGELFF. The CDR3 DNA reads TGTGCCAGCAGTCGCCCCGGGAGCGGGACTAACACCGGGGAGCTGTTTTTT.

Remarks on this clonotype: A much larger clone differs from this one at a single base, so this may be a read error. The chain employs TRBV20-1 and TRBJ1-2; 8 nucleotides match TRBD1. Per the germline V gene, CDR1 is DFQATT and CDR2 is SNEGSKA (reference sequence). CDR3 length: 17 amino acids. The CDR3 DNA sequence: TGCGGTGCTAGAGATCCCATGACAGGGGACACTGAGTATGGCTACACCTTC. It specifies CGARDPMTGDTEYGYTF.

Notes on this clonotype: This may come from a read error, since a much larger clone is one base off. CDR3 nucleotides: TGTGCCAGCAGTCCGTCCATTGGGGGGTTCACCTACGCGCAGTACTTC. It specifies CASSPSIGGFTYAQYF. V usage is TRBV28 and J usage is TRBJ2-7, with D possibly TRBD2 on 6 matching bases. Germline CDR1 and CDR2: MDHEN and SYDVKM. The CDR3 is 16 amino acids.

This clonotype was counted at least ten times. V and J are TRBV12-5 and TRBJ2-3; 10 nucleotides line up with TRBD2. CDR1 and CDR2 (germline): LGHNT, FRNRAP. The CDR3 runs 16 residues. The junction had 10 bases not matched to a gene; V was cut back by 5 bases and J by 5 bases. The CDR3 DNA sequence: TGTGCTAGTGGTGCCATCCTAGCGGGGGCTATAGATACGCAGTATTTT. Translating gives CASGAILAGAIDTQYF. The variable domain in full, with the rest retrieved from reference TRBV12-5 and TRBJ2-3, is DARVTQTPRHKVTEMGQEVTMRCQPILGHNTVFWYRQTMMQGLELLAYFRNRAPLDDSGMPKDRFSAEMPDATLATLKIQPSEPRDSAVYFCASGAILAGAIDTQYFGPGTRLTVL.

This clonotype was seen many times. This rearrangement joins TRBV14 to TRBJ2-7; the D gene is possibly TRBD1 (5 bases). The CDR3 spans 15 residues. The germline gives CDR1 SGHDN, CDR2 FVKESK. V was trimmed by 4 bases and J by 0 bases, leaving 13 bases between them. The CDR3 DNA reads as TGTGCCAGCAGCCGATTTGACAGTTACTCCTACGAGCAGTACTTC. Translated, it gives CASSRFDSYSYEQYF.

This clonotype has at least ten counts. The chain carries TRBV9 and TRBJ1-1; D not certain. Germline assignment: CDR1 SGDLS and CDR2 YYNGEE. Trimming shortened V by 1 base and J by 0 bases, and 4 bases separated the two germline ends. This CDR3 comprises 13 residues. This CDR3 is CASSVYVNTEAFF. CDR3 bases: TGTGCCAGCAGCGTATACGTGAACACTGAAGCTTTCTTT.

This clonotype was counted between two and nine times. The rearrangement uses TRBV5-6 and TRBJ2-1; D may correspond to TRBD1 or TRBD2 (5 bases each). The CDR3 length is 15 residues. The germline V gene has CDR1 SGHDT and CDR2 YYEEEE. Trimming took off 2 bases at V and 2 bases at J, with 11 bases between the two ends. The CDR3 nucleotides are TGTGCCAGCAGCTTAGGGGAGTTCGCCTACAATGAGCAGTTCTTC. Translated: CASSLGEFAYNEQFF.

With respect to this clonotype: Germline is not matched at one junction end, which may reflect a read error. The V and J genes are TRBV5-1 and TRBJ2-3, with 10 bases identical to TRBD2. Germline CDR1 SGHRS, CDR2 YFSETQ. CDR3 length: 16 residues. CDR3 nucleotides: TGCGCCAGCAGCTTCTTTAGCGGGGGGACCACAGATGCGCAGTATTTT. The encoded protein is CASSFFSGGTTDAQYF. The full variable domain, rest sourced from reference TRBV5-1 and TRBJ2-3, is KAGVTQTPRYLIKTRGQQVTLSCSPISGHRSVSWYQQTPGQGLQFLFEYFSETQRNKGNFPGRFSGRQFSNSRSEMNVSTLELGDSALYLCASSFFSGGTTDAQYFGPGTRLTVL.

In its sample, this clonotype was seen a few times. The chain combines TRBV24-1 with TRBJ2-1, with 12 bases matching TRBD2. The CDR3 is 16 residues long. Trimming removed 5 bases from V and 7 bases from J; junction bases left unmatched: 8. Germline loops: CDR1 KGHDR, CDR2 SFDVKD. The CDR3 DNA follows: TGTGCCACCAGTGCGGCTAGCGGGAGGGTTAGAAATGAGCAGTTCTTC. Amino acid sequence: CATSAASGRVRNEQFF.